Below are 10 T cell receptor beta chains sequenced from a single sample in a study of T cell repertoires in cytomegalovirus infection. TCRdb ran MiXCR on the reads and lists one entry per CDR3 protein. Altogether some 300,000 distinct CDR3 sequences are present, around 10% being singletons, with the ten largest covering less than 3%. Sample: PBMCs. Receptor source: a human donor in good health (CMV status not recorded). Some clones in this sample may be carry-over from other donors' samples.

In this sample, this clonotype turned up many times. The rearrangement uses TRBV6-2 or TRBV6-3 and TRBJ2-2; D is unresolved. This CDR3 comprises 13 residues. Germline values: CDR1 MNHEY, CDR2 SVGEGT. Trimming removed 8 bases from V and 0 bases from J, with 7 bases in between. The CDR3 nucleotides read TGTGCCAGCGACTTCGCGAACACCGGGGAGCTGTTTTTT. Its translation: CASDFANTGELFF.

This clonotype was detected only a few times. The gene calls are TRBV20-1 and TRBJ1-6; D is unresolved. Germline V gives CDR1 DFQATT, CDR2 SNEGSKA (reference sequence). V was pared by 2 bases and J by 5 bases, with 7 bases between. The CDR3 is 13 amino acids. CDR3 DNA sequence: TGCAGTGCTAGACAGGCCGATAATTCACCCCTCCACTTT. Protein product: CSARQADNSPLHF.

This clonotype was picked up many times. This chain links TRBV10-3 with TRBJ2-1; TRBD2 matches at 12 bases. The length of the CDR3 is 20 residues. The J segment lost 0 bases and the V segment lost 3 bases, leaving 12 bases of the junction unmatched. CDR1 is ENHRY, CDR2 SYGVKD, per germline. CDR3 residues: CAISEKLTSGGLFSYNEQFF. The DNA for the CDR3 is TGTGCCATCAGTGAAAAGCTTACTAGCGGGGGGTTATTCTCCTACAATGAGCAGTTCTTC.

At least ten counts were recorded for this clonotype. This chain uses TRBV7-8 with TRBJ2-2; D gene uncertain. This CDR3 has 11 amino acids. CDR1 is SGHVS, CDR2 FQNEAQ, per germline. Trimming cost V 7 bases and J 7 bases, with 7 bases left between them. CDR3 sequence (DNA): TGTGCCAGCACCCAATACGGGGAGCTGTTTTTT. Translated: CASTQYGELFF.

The table lists this clonotype with many counts. This rearrangement joins TRBV12-5 to TRBJ2-6; D unresolved. The germline CDR1 and CDR2 sequences are LGHNT and FRNRAP. Trimming pared 0 bases from V and 3 bases from J, leaving 6 bases between. This CDR3 region has 15 residues. The CDR3 here is CASGLVGLGANVLTF. The DNA for the CDR3 is TGTGCTAGTGGTTTGGTAGGGCTTGGGGCCAACGTCCTGACTTTC.

This clonotype was recorded a few times. The chain combines TRBV20-1 with TRBJ2-3; D is perhaps TRBD2 (5 bases). V was pared by 3 bases and J by 1 base, with 14 bases between. This CDR3 region has 15 residues. Germline V CDR1 and CDR2: DFQATT, SNEGSKA (reference sequence). The CDR3 nucleotides read TGCAGTGCTAGGTTTCAGCGGATACGCACAGATACGCAGTATTTT. Protein sequence: CSARFQRIRTDTQYF.

The table lists this clonotype with many counts. This CDR3 is CASSFLAGSPNEQYF. CDR3 coding DNA: TGTGCCAGCAGCTTTCTAGCGGGTAGCCCCAACGAGCAGTACTTC. The chain links TRBV7-2 to TRBJ2-7, with 8 bases matching TRBD2. Trimming at V came to 3 bases and at J to 5 bases, leaving 9 bases not matched to a gene. The CDR3 sequence is 15 residues long. Germline V gives CDR1 SGHTA, CDR2 FQGNSA.

This clonotype was recorded only once. The V call is TRBV20-1, the J call TRBJ2-7; D possibly corresponds to TRBD1 (5 bases). Between the trimmed V and J ends, which lost 3 bases and 3 bases, there was a span of 15 bases. Germline CDR1 is DFQATT and CDR2 is SNEGSKA (reference sequence). The length of the CDR3 is 14 residues. The CDR3 region has the DNA TGCAGTGCTAGGAAAGATACAGGTTACTACGAGCAGTACTTC. Translated: CSARKDTGYYEQYF.

This clonotype was seen at least ten times. This sequence joins TRBV7-2 and TRBJ2-1; possible D gene TRBD1, 5 bases. This CDR3 is built from 16 residues. The germline CDR1 and CDR2 sequences are SGHTA and FQGNSA. Trimming shortened V by 0 bases and J by 0 bases, and 9 bases separated the two germline ends. CDR3 sequence (DNA): TGTGCCAGCAGCTTAGCGGGGCCCTCCTCCTACAATGAGCAGTTCTTC. Its translation: CASSLAGPSSYNEQFF. Based on the CDR3 plus reference TRBV7-2 and TRBJ2-1, the full variable domain is GAGVSQSPSNKVTEKGKDVELRCDPISGHTALYWYRQSLGQGLEFLIYFQGNSAPDKSGLPSDRFSAERTGGSVSTLTIQRTQQEDSAVYLCASSLAGPSSYNEQFFGPGTRLTVL.

The chain combines TRBV29-1 with TRBJ2-2; maybe TRBD1 (6 bases). Germline CDR1 reads SQVTM; CDR2 reads ANQGSEA. This CDR3 is built from 15 residues. With 1 base removed from V and 4 bases from J, the gap between germline ends came to 13 bases. CDR3 amino acids: CSVEAQGYGTGELFF. The CDR3 nucleotides read TGCAGCGTTGAAGCGCAGGGGTATGGCACCGGGGAGCTGTTTTTT.